The 27 T cell receptor beta chains below were found in one sample sequenced in a study of T cell changes during pregnancy in multiple sclerosis (dated by TCRdb to between 2018 and 2020). Library generation was performed with the immunoSEQ multiplex PCR assay. Not all clones reach the TCRdb copy of this immuneACCESS table, which keeps in-frame sequences only. Checked studies attribute under half of the gap to unresolved V genes and leave the rest unexplained. A total of about 60,000 clones appear in this sample, over 90% of them only once. The ten largest account for 0.85% of the sample. The source was peripheral blood, collected in the first trimester of pregnancy. These TCRs come from a female donor with multiple sclerosis, enrolled in a pregnancy study.

V and J are TRBV4-1 and TRBJ2-3; 7 nucleotides line up with TRBD2. This CDR3 has 15 residues. Germline V gives CDR1 MGHRA, CDR2 YSYEKL. Germline trimming cut 4 bases from V and 2 bases from J; bases unmatched to any gene: 6. CDR3 amino acids: CASSRTSDLTDTQYF. In DNA form, the CDR3 reads TGCGCCAGCAGCCGAACTAGCGACCTCACAGATACGCAGTATTTT.

The J gene is TRBJ1-3, the V gene TRBV4-3, with D hard to call. Trimming removed 2 bases at V and 4 bases at J, with 15 bases between. The CDR3 is 16 residues long. CDR1 is LGHNA, CDR2 YSLEER, per germline. CDR3 sequence: CASSQLTPGSGNTIYF. The DNA for the CDR3 is TGCGCCAGCAGCCAACTTACCCCGGGGTCAGGAAACACCATATATTTT.

This chain connects TRBV4-2 to TRBJ2-1, with D possibly matching TRBD2 (5 bases). CDR3 length: 18 residues. Germline V gives CDR1 LGHNA, CDR2 YNFKEQ. V was trimmed by 1 base and J by 1 base, leaving 17 bases between them. The CDR3 DNA is TGTGCCAGCAGCCAAGCATCTATCGACTGGAGGTCCTACAATGAGCAGTTCTTC. Protein product: CASSQASIDWRSYNEQFF.

The chain combines TRBV19 with TRBJ1-2, with a tentative D call TRBD1 (5 bases). Germline CDR1 and CDR2: LNHDA and SQIVND (reference sequence). The ends were cut back, 4 bases at V and 4 bases at J, with 16 bases in the middle. The CDR3 has 15 amino acids. The CDR3 DNA follows: TGTGCCAGTAGTAATCAGGGAAACTGGGGCTATGGCTACACCTTC. Translation gives CASSNQGNWGYGYTF. The complete variable domain, with remaining parts taken from reference TRBV19 and TRBJ1-2, reads DGGITQSPKYLFRKEGQNVTLSCEQNLNHDAMYWYRQDPGQGLRLIYYSQIVNDFQKGDIAEGYSVSREKKESFPLTVTSAQKNPTAFYLCASSNQGNWGYGYTFGSGTRLTVV.

The rearrangement uses TRBV2 and TRBJ1-1; TRBD1 aligns across 8 bases. V was pared by 6 bases and J by 4 bases, with 4 bases of the junction left unmatched. This CDR3 has 13 residues. Germline assignment: CDR1 SNHLY and CDR2 FYNNEI. The CDR3 DNA is TGTGCCAGCAGATGGACAGGGATCACTGAAGCTTTCTTT. It is translated as CASRWTGITEAFF.

This sequence joins TRBV11-2 and TRBJ1-2, with D possibly matching TRBD1 (5 bases). The germline V and J ends were trimmed by 5 bases and 4 bases, with 11 bases remaining between them. Germline assignment: CDR1 SGHAT and CDR2 FQNNGV. CDR3 length: 13 amino acids. In DNA form, the CDR3 reads TGTGCCAGCAGCCACCATGGGGCCTATGGCTACACCTTC. Protein: CASSHHGAYGYTF.

This clone was recorded only once. The chain recombines TRBV18 with TRBJ2-2, with 10 bases lining up with TRBD1. CDR3 length: 16 residues. V dropped 3 bases and J dropped 0; count of bases not matched to a gene: 1. Germline loops: CDR1 KGHSH, CDR2 LQKENI. DNA for the CDR3: TGTGCCAGCTCACCTGGACAGGGGGCGAACACCGGGGAGCTGTTTTTT. Amino acid sequence: CASSPGQGANTGELFF.

The gene calls are TRBV19 and TRBJ1-6; D possibly corresponds to TRBD1 (5 bases). Germline V gene data show CDR1 as LNHDA and CDR2 as SQIVND (reference sequence). The V end was cut by 4 bases, the J end by 14 bases, with 18 bases between. This CDR3 is built from 14 residues. The CDR3 coding sequence is TGTGCCAGTAGTAAATCCAGGGAGGTTTGGGCCCTCCACTTT. The encoded protein is CASSKSREVWALHF.

The rearrangement links TRBV15 to TRBJ2-3; 11 nucleotides agree with TRBD2. Germline trimming cut 5 bases from V and 1 base from J; bases unmatched to any gene: 5. CDR1 is LNHNV and CDR2 is YYDKDF in the germline V gene (reference sequence). This CDR3 has 16 residues. Written as DNA, the CDR3 is TGTGCCACCAGCCGGGGACTAGCGGCGGGCACAGATACGCAGTATTTT. Translated, it gives CATSRGLAAGTDTQYF. Supplemented by reference TRBV15 and TRBJ2-3, the full variable domain reads DAMVIQNPRYQVTQFGKPVTLSCSQTLNHNVMYWYQQKSSQAPKLLFHYYDKDFNNEADTPDNFQSRRPNTSFCFLDIRSPGLGDTAMYLCATSRGLAAGTDTQYFGPGTRLTVL.

The V call is TRBV9, the J call TRBJ1-5, with TRBD1 as a possible D gene (5 bases). V was pared by 4 bases and J by 0 bases, with 8 bases between. This CDR3 comprises 14 residues. Germline V gene sequence: CDR1 SGDLS, CDR2 YYNGEE. CDR3 sequence: CASSPQGSNQPQHF. CDR3 DNA: TGTGCCAGCAGCCCCCAGGGTAGCAATCAGCCCCAGCATTTT.

V usage is TRBV5-6 and J usage is TRBJ1-3; D not certain. V dropped 0 bases and J dropped 3 bases, with 7 bases sitting between them. The CDR3 has 14 residues. Germline CDR1 SGHDT, CDR2 YYEEEE. The CDR3 loop is CASSLGPFGNTIYF. The DNA for the CDR3 is TGTGCCAGCAGCTTGGGGCCGTTTGGAAACACCATATATTTT.

This chain connects TRBV9 to TRBJ1-5, with a weak D call TRBD1 (5 bases). The CDR3 consists of 15 residues. The germline V gene encodes CDR1 SGDLS and CDR2 YYNGEE. Trimming pared 0 bases from V and 1 base from J, leaving 8 bases between. Written as DNA, the CDR3 is TGTGCCAGCAGCGTAGCAGGGTTAAGCAATCAGCCCCAGCATTTT. This codes for CASSVAGLSNQPQHF. The complete variable domain, with remaining parts taken from reference TRBV9 and TRBJ1-5, reads DSGVTQTPKHLITATGQRVTLRCSPRSGDLSVYWYQQSLDQGLQFLIQYYNGEERAKGNILERFSAQQFPDLHSELNLSSLELGDSALYFCASSVAGLSNQPQHFGDGTRLSIL.

V is TRBV25-1 and J is TRBJ2-7; D is unresolved. Trimming left V 0 bases short and J 5 bases short, with 23 bases between. Germline values: CDR1 MGHDK, CDR2 SYGVNS. This CDR3 has 18 amino acids. The CDR3 nucleotides read TGTGCCAGCAGTGAATATTTCTCGGCGTCAGGTGGTCCTCACGAGCAGTACTTC. It yields the protein CASSEYFSASGGPHEQYF.

The CDR3 DNA sequence: TGTGCCAGCAGCCCATTGACAGTTTCTTCGGAGGCTTTCTTT. Its protein is CASSPLTVSSEAFF. The V gene is TRBV6-1, the J gene TRBJ1-1; D possibly corresponds to TRBD1 (5 bases). There are 14 residues in the CDR3. Germline V gene data show CDR1 as MNHNS and CDR2 as SASEGT. The germline V and J ends were trimmed by 6 bases and 11 bases, with 22 bases remaining between them.

CDR3 in amino acids: CASSTRDSKEGNRYNEQFF. The CDR3 nucleotides are TGCGCCAGCAGTACGCGGGACAGTAAGGAAGGAAATCGTTACAATGAGCAGTTCTTC. The chain is built from TRBV5-1 and TRBJ2-1; weak D call: TRBD1 (7 bases). Germline V gene sequence: CDR1 SGHRS, CDR2 YFSETQ. With 5 bases removed from V and 4 bases from J, the gap between germline ends came to 28 bases. CDR3 length: 19 residues.

The gene calls are TRBV7-9 and TRBJ1-4; D not resolved. CDR1 and CDR2 from the germline V gene are SEHNR and FQNEAQ (reference sequence). The germline V and J ends were trimmed by 2 bases and 10 bases, with 11 bases remaining between them. The CDR3 totals 13 residues. The CDR3: CASSLSGYGKLFF. CDR3 nucleotides: TGTGCCAGCAGCTTATCAGGTTACGGAAAACTGTTTTTT.

This chain uses TRBV7-2 with TRBJ2-5; D perhaps matches TRBD2 (7 bases). Germline CDR1 is SGHTA and CDR2 is FQGNSA. The ends were cut back, 2 bases at V and 3 bases at J, with 16 bases in the middle. The CDR3 is 16 residues long. CDR3 nucleotides: TGTGCCAGCAGCTTATCCCTCCGCGGGGGCGAAGAGACCCAGTACTTC. This gives the protein CASSLSLRGGEETQYF.

This chain uses TRBV7-6 with TRBJ1-6; D call uncertain. CDR1 and CDR2 (germline): SGHVS, FNYEAQ. The V end was cut by 6 bases, the J end by 7 bases, with 22 bases between. The CDR3 consists of 17 residues. The CDR3 reads CASRASEDGDWNSPLHF. The CDR3 DNA reads as TGTGCCAGCAGAGCCTCAGAGGACGGGGATTGGAATTCACCCCTCCACTTT.

A single count supports this clone. V usage is TRBV4-2 and J usage is TRBJ1-2, with TRBD1 identical over 7 bases. The CDR3 loop spans 13 amino acids. J gave up 3 bases and V 8 bases, and 6 bases lay outside the gene matches. Germline V gene data show CDR1 as LGHNA and CDR2 as YNFKEQ. The CDR3 nucleotides read TGTGCCAGCTACCCAGGGGGAGACTATGGCTACACCTTC. Translating gives CASYPGGDYGYTF.

The DNA for the CDR3 is TGTGCCAGCAGCCGCGGGGACAGGGGCGGATCACCCCTCCACTTT. Protein product: CASSRGDRGGSPLHF. This rearrangement joins TRBV27 to TRBJ1-6, with 10 bases identical to TRBD1. This CDR3 region has 15 residues. With 6 bases clipped from V and 10 bases from J, the junction kept 9 bases outside the gene matches. Germline CDR1 and CDR2: MNHEY and SMNVEV (reference sequence).

The chain joins TRBV5-5 to TRBJ1-2; 10 bases match TRBD1. The CDR3 totals 17 residues. The germline V gene encodes CDR1 SGHKS and CDR2 YYEKEE (reference sequence). After removal of 1 base from V and 2 bases from J, the junction contained 8 bases not matched to a gene. CDR3 in DNA: TGTGCCAGCAGCTTGCCCGACAGGGGGCCATTAAACTATGGCTACACCTTC. This gives the protein CASSLPDRGPLNYGYTF.

The chain combines TRBV5-4 with TRBJ2-2; the D gene is possibly TRBD1 (5 bases). Looked up from germline, CDR1 is SGHNT and CDR2 is YYREEE (reference sequence). V was pared by 1 base and J by 0 bases, with 10 bases between. CDR3 size: 16 residues. The CDR3 DNA follows: TGTGCCAGCAGCTTGAATCCCAGGGCGAACACCGGGGAGCTGTTTTTT. It codes for CASSLNPRANTGELFF.

The V call is TRBV12-5, the J call TRBJ2-1; TRBD1 aligns across 11 bases. The CDR3 has 16 residues. The junction had 9 bases not matched to a gene; V was cut back by 2 bases and J by 9 bases. In germline, CDR1 is LGHNT, CDR2 FRNRAP. The CDR3 here is CASGLPRGTGGSEQFF. CDR3 bases: TGTGCTAGTGGTTTGCCCCGGGGGACAGGGGGAAGTGAGCAGTTCTTC.

The chain joins TRBV19 to TRBJ1-2; 8 bases match TRBD1. The V gene's germline CDR1 is LNHDA and CDR2 SQIVND (reference sequence). V trimming: 4 bases; J trimming: 4 bases; junction bases outside the gene matches: 8. There are 15 residues in the CDR3. CDR3 protein: CASSRAQDRGYGYTF. Written as DNA, the CDR3 is TGTGCCAGTAGTAGAGCCCAAGACAGGGGCTATGGCTACACCTTC.

The V and J genes are TRBV15 and TRBJ2-4, with D uncertain. There are 15 residues in the CDR3. CDR1 and CDR2 (germline): LNHNV, YYDKDF (reference sequence). V was clipped by 0 bases and J by 6 bases, with 12 bases between them. As DNA, the CDR3 is TGTGCCACCAGCAGAGATCTTGGTACGGGAAACATTCAGTACTTC. It specifies CATSRDLGTGNIQYF.

The rearrangement joins TRBV7-2 to TRBJ1-2; 7 bases agree with TRBD1. CDR1 is SGHTA and CDR2 is FQGNSA in the germline V gene. The CDR3 extends over 14 amino acids. J lost 5 bases, V lost 5 bases, and 8 bases had no gene match. The CDR3 reads CASSTYRGGYGYTF. CDR3 in DNA: TGTGCCAGCAGCACTTACAGGGGAGGATATGGCTACACCTTC.

This chain uses TRBV14 with TRBJ1-1, with D uncertain. Trimming took off 0 bases at V and 0 bases at J, with 5 bases between the two ends. CDR1 and CDR2 from the germline V gene are SGHDN and FVKESK. The CDR3 spans 14 residues. The CDR3 protein is CASSQDFMNTEAFF. The CDR3 DNA follows: TGTGCCAGCAGCCAAGATTTTATGAACACTGAAGCTTTCTTT.